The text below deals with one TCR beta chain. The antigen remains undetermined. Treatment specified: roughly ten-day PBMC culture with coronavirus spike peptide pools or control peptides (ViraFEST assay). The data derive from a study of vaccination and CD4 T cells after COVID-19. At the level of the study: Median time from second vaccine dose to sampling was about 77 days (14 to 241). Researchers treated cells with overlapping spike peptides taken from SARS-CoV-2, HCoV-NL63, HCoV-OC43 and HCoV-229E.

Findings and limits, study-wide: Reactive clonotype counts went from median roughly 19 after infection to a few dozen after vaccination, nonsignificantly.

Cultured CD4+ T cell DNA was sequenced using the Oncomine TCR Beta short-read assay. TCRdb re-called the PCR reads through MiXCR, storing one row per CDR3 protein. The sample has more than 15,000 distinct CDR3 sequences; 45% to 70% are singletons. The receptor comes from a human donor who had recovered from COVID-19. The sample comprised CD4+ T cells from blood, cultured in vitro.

CDR3 residues: CATRGQGGNTIYF. For the CDR3, the DNA is TGTGCCACCAGAGGGCAGGGTGGAAACACCATATATTTT. The chain recombines TRBV15 with TRBJ1-3, with a possible D match to TRBD1 (5 bases). The CDR3 spans 13 residues. Per the germline V gene, CDR1 is LNHNV and CDR2 is YYDKDF (reference sequence). V shed 6 bases and J shed 3 bases, with 9 bases lying between them.